Following are 25 T cell receptor beta chains from one sample sequenced in a study of response to subunit inactivated influenza vaccine. TCRdb re-called the RT-PCR reads through MiXCR, storing one row per CDR3 protein. The sample yields about 830,000 distinct CDR3 sequences, 18% seen once. This sample comprised PBMCs from blood, obtained 5 days after vaccination. These receptors all come from a man between 45 and 60 years old who received an inactivated influenza vaccine.

In its sample, this clonotype was seen many times. CDR3 in amino acids: CASSFSTGKPQHF. CDR3 nucleotides: TGTGCCAGCAGCTTCTCTACGGGAAAGCCCCAGCATTTT. The V gene is TRBV7-2, the J gene TRBJ1-5; no clear D gene. The CDR3 covers 13 residues. Germline CDR1 is SGHTA and CDR2 is FQGNSA. Deletions cut 3 bases from V and 8 bases from J, with 11 bases between.

This clonotype was detected a few times. The J gene is TRBJ1-2, the V gene TRBV6-4; TRBD1 agrees at 8 bases. The CDR3 is made up of 11 amino acids. Germline CDR1 reads MRHNA; CDR2 reads SNTAGT. V was clipped by 8 bases and J by 7 bases; unmatched bases: 3. The DNA of the CDR3 is TGTGCCAGCCAGGGGGCGGCTGGCTACACCTTC. Protein: CASQGAAGYTF.

This chain links TRBV15 with TRBJ2-7; perhaps TRBD2 as D (6 bases). V lost 1 base and J 0 bases, leaving 7 bases between the germline ends. Germline values: CDR1 LNHNV, CDR2 YYDKDF (reference sequence). CDR3 length: 14 residues. Here the CDR3 reads CATSRGGDSYEQYF. The CDR3 coding sequence is TGTGCCACCAGCAGAGGGGGGGACTCCTACGAGCAGTACTTC. The variable domain in full, with the rest retrieved from reference TRBV15 and TRBJ2-7, is DAMVIQNPRYQVTQFGKPVTLSCSQTLNHNVMYWYQQKSSQAPKLLFHYYDKDFNNEADTPDNFQSRRPNTSFCFLDIRSPGLGDTAMYLCATSRGGDSYEQYFGPGTRLTVT.

This chain links TRBV7-9 with TRBJ2-3, with unresolved D. Trimming cost V 3 bases and J 9 bases, with 10 bases left between them. This CDR3 has 12 residues. The germline gives CDR1 SEHNR, CDR2 FQNEAQ (reference sequence). The CDR3 sequence: CASSLVSHTQYF. DNA for the CDR3: TGTGCCAGCAGCTTGGTCAGTCACACGCAGTATTTT. Based on the CDR3 plus reference TRBV7-9 and TRBJ2-3, the full variable domain is DTGVSQNPRHKITKRGQNVTFRCDPISEHNRLYWYRQTLGQGPEFLTYFQNEAQLEKSRLLSDRFSAERPKGSFSTLEIQRTEQGDSAMYLCASSLVSHTQYFGPGTRLTVL.

The CDR3 nucleotides are TGTGCCAGCAGCTTAAGGTGGGGCCACGGGGATGAGCAGTTCTTC. This sequence encodes CASSLRWGHGDEQFF. The genes are TRBV7-2 and TRBJ2-1; D tentatively fits TRBD1 or TRBD2 (5 bases each). Trimming left V 2 bases short and J 8 bases short, with 16 bases between. The CDR3 is 15 amino acids. The V gene's germline CDR1 is SGHTA and CDR2 FQGNSA.

This sequence joins TRBV10-3 and TRBJ2-7, with D unclear. Germline loops: CDR1 ENHRY, CDR2 SYGVKD. Trimming removed 6 bases from V and 6 bases from J, with 9 bases in between. The CDR3 consists of 11 residues. The CDR3 loop is CAIRQLGEQYF. CDR3 in DNA: TGTGCCATCAGACAGTTGGGCGAGCAGTACTTC.

This clonotype appeared a few times. The chain links TRBV29-1 to TRBJ2-1, with no clear D. Looked up from germline, CDR1 is SQVTM and CDR2 is ANQGSEA. The V gene lost 2 bases and the J gene lost 6 bases, with 8 bases spanning the gap. The CDR3 spans 12 residues. For the CDR3, the DNA is TGCAGCGTTGAAAGGGCAGCCAATGAGCAGTTCTTC. This gives the protein CSVERAANEQFF.

The V call is TRBV4-1, the J call TRBJ1-4, with D unresolved. Trimming left V 11 bases short and J 5 bases short, with 15 bases between. This CDR3 is built from 13 residues. Germline CDR1 reads MGHRA; CDR2 reads YSYEKL. The CDR3 DNA follows: TGCGCCTCCGGCCCGTTGTACAATGAAAAACTGTTTTTT. This translates into CASGPLYNEKLFF.

V is TRBV6-5 and J is TRBJ2-3, with a weak D call TRBD1 (5 bases). The germline CDR1 and CDR2 sequences are MNHEY and SVGAGI. V lost 0 bases and J lost 0, with 10 bases in between. The length of the CDR3 is 16 residues. CDR3 in DNA: TGTGCCAGCAGTTACTCGAACCAGGGAAGCACAGATACGCAGTATTTT. Encoded protein: CASSYSNQGSTDTQYF.

The chain couples TRBV20-1 to TRBJ2-7; 10 bases match TRBD1. Losses at the gene ends were 6 bases for V and 5 bases for J; bases not matched to a gene: 7. This CDR3 is built from 13 residues. Per the germline V gene, CDR1 is DFQATT and CDR2 is SNEGSKA (reference sequence). The CDR3 DNA follows: TGCAGTGCCAGGGGACAGGGGATACACGAGCAGTACTTC. It specifies CSARGQGIHEQYF.

This clonotype was picked up a small number of times. The rearrangement links TRBV5-6 to TRBJ2-5; 7 positions agree with TRBD2. J gave up 6 bases and V 3 bases, and 2 bases lay outside the gene matches. Germline loops: CDR1 SGHDT, CDR2 YYEEEE. The length of the CDR3 is 12 residues. The CDR3 reads CASSWGGKTQYF. As DNA, the CDR3 is TGTGCCAGCAGCTGGGGGGGGAAGACCCAGTACTTC.

In its sample, this clonotype was seen a few times. This chain joins TRBV2 and TRBJ2-1; D unresolved. Deletions cut 7 bases from V and 8 bases from J, with 18 bases between. CDR3 size: 14 residues. CDR1 is SNHLY and CDR2 is FYNNEI in the germline V gene. DNA for the CDR3: TGTGCCAGCACCTCAAGGACCTACACCGATGAGCAGTTCTTC. The encoded protein is CASTSRTYTDEQFF. Supplemented by reference TRBV2 and TRBJ2-1, the full variable domain reads EPEVTQTPSHQVTQMGQEVILRCVPISNHLYFYWYRQILGQKVEFLVSFYNNEISEKSEIFDDQFSVERPDGSNFTLKIRSTKLEDSAMYFCASTSRTYTDEQFFGPGTRLTVL.

This clonotype turned up a few times. The CDR3 sequence is CASNQGSLEVGVDTQYF. As DNA, the CDR3 is TGTGCCAGCAACCAGGGGAGTTTAGAAGTAGGAGTAGATACGCAGTATTTT. The V call is TRBV6-1, the J call TRBJ2-3; D perhaps matches TRBD1 (6 bases). V shed 7 bases and J shed 5 bases, with 25 bases lying between them. This CDR3 has 17 residues. Germline V gene data show CDR1 as MNHNS and CDR2 as SASEGT.

This clonotype was detected a few times. The rearrangement uses TRBV6-5 and TRBJ1-1; D is uncertain. V gave up 0 bases and J gave up 2 bases, with 10 bases separating them. This CDR3 spans 15 amino acids. Germline CDR1 is MNHEY and CDR2 is SVGAGI. The DNA for the CDR3 is TGTGCCAGCAGTTACTCGATAGAAACAAACACTGAAGCTTTCTTT. Amino acids: CASSYSIETNTEAFF.

This clonotype came up many times. This chain connects TRBV12-3 or TRBV12-4 to TRBJ1-4; possibly TRBD1 for D (5 bases). With 5 bases removed from V and 7 bases from J, the gap between germline ends came to 14 bases. CDR3 length: 14 residues. Here the CDR3 DNA reads TGTGCCAGCAGTCGAGGGGTAATCGGTGAAAAACTGTTTTTT. Its translation: CASSRGVIGEKLFF.

The J gene is TRBJ2-5, the V gene TRBV5-1; 7 bases map to TRBD2. J lost 2 bases, V lost 7 bases, and 8 bases had no gene match. The CDR3 totals 14 residues. Germline lookup yields CDR1 SGHRS and CDR2 YFSETQ. CDR3 bases: TGCGCCAGCGGCTGGGAGGGCCTACAAGAGACCCAGTACTTC. Its translation is CASGWEGLQETQYF.

Many counts were recorded for this clonotype. The genes are TRBV5-6 and TRBJ2-3, with unresolved D. In germline, CDR1 is SGHDT, CDR2 YYEEEE. The CDR3 loop spans 16 amino acids. Trimming shortened V by 2 bases and J by 0 bases, and 13 bases separated the two germline ends. The DNA of the CDR3 is TGTGCCAGCAGCTTAGGCTCGTGGTTTAGCACAGATACGCAGTATTTT. It specifies CASSLGSWFSTDTQYF.

This clonotype was seen a few times. V gene TRBV29-1 combines with J gene TRBJ2-7; tentative D call: TRBD2 (7 bases). Germline CDR1 reads SQVTM; CDR2 reads ANQGSEA. This CDR3 has 13 amino acids. With 7 bases removed from V and 1 base from J, the gap between germline ends came to 14 bases. In nucleotides, the CDR3 is TGCAGCGCTCTGGGGGGGGCGTCCTACGAGCAGTACTTC. Amino acids: CSALGGASYEQYF.

The chain is built from TRBV15 and TRBJ2-7, with 7 bases aligning to TRBD1. The V gene's germline CDR1 is LNHNV and CDR2 YYDKDF (reference sequence). The CDR3 totals 14 residues. Trimming cost V 5 bases and J 2 bases; bases outside gene matches: 6. The CDR3 sequence: CATSPRDSPYEQYF. The CDR3 DNA sequence: TGTGCCACCAGCCCTAGGGACAGCCCCTACGAGCAGTACTTC.

This clonotype was counted between two and nine times. CDR3 DNA sequence: TGCGCCAGCAGCTTGCGACGGGGTCCCCAAGAGACCCAGTACTTC. Translating it yields CASSLRRGPQETQYF. This chain links TRBV5-1 with TRBJ2-5; maybe TRBD2 (5 bases). The ends were cut back, 1 base at V and 1 base at J, with 11 bases in the middle. This CDR3 has 15 amino acids. The germline CDR1 and CDR2 sequences are SGHRS and YFSETQ.

Only a few counts were recorded for this clonotype. The J gene is TRBJ1-2, the V gene TRBV11-2, with unresolved D. Germline CDR1 reads SGHAT; CDR2 reads FQNNGV. The CDR3 extends over 12 amino acids. Trimming shortened V by 0 bases and J by 11 bases, and 10 bases separated the two germline ends. The CDR3 protein is CASSLESLSYTF. CDR3 DNA sequence: TGTGCCAGCAGCTTAGAAAGCCTTTCTTACACCTTC.

This clonotype came up many times. The chain uses TRBV29-1 and TRBJ2-1; weak D call: TRBD2 (6 bases). The V gene's germline CDR1 is SQVTM and CDR2 ANQGSEA. V was pared by 0 bases and J by 4 bases, with 13 bases between. The CDR3 covers 15 residues. This CDR3 reads CSVEDRREWYNEQFF. CDR3 in DNA: TGCAGCGTTGAAGATCGACGGGAGTGGTACAATGAGCAGTTCTTC.

This chain connects TRBV5-6 to TRBJ2-1; the match to TRBD2 covers 9 bases. V shed 3 bases and J 8 bases; nucleotides not matched to a gene: 9. Germline CDR1 is SGHDT and CDR2 is YYEEEE. This CDR3 is built from 15 residues. The CDR3 spells CASSSNPRGGYEQFF. CDR3 nucleotide sequence: TGTGCCAGCAGCTCTAACCCGCGGGGGGGCTATGAGCAGTTCTTC.

The V gene is TRBV4-1, the J gene TRBJ1-3; 9 nucleotides line up with TRBD1. Germline CDR1 reads MGHRA; CDR2 reads YSYEKL. Unmatched junction bases numbered 11, after V lost 0 bases and J lost 11 bases. There are 16 residues in the CDR3. Written as DNA, the CDR3 is TGCGCCAGCAGCCAAGAGGGACAAAACAGGGGGCGTGCCATATATTTT. This encodes CASSQEGQNRGRAIYF.

The V gene is TRBV20-1, the J gene TRBJ2-2; 13 bases align to TRBD2. This CDR3 has 17 residues. Germline lookup yields CDR1 DFQATT and CDR2 SNEGSKA (reference sequence). The V segment lost 3 bases and the J segment 2 bases; nucleotides outside the gene matches: 6. Here the CDR3 DNA reads TGCAGTGCTAGGAGGACTAGCGGGAGTCTCAACACCGGGGAGCTGTTTTTT. It translates to CSARRTSGSLNTGELFF.